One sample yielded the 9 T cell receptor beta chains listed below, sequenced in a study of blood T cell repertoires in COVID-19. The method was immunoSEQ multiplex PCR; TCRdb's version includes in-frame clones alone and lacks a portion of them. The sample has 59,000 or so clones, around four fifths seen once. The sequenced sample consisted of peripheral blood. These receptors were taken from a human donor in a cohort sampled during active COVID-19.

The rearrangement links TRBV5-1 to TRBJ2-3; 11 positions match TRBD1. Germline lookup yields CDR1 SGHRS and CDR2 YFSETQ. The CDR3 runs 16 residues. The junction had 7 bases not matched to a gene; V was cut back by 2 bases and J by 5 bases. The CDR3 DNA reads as TGCGCCAGCAGCTTCCCGTCGGGACAGGGGGGAGATACGCAGTATTTT. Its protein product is CASSFPSGQGGDTQYF.

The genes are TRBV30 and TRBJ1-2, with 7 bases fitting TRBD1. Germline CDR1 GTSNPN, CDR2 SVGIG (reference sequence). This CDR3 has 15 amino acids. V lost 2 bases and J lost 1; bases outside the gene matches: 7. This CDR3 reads CAWSRGAGGNYGYTF. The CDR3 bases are TGTGCCTGGAGTAGGGGGGCAGGGGGTAACTATGGCTACACCTTC.

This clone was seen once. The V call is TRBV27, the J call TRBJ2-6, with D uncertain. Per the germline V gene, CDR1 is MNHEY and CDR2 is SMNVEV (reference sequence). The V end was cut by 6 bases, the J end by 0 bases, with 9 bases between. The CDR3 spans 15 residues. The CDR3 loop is CASSQRSSGANVLTF. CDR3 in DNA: TGTGCCAGCAGCCAAAGGAGCTCTGGGGCCAACGTCCTGACTTTC.

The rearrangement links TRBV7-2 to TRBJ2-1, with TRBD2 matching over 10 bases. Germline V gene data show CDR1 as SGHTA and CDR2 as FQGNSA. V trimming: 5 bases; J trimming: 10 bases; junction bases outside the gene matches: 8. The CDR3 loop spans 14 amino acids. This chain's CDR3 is CASSLSGGLGEQFF. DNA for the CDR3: TGTGCCAGCAGCCTTAGCGGGGGGCTCGGAGAGCAGTTCTTC.

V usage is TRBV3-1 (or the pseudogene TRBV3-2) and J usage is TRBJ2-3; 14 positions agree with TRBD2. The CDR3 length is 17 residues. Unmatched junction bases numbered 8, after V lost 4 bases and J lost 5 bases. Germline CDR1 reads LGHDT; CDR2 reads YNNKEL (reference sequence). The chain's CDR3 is CASSLRLAGGRKDTQYF. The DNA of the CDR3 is TGTGCCAGCAGCCTTAGACTAGCGGGGGGGCGGAAAGATACGCAGTATTTT.

The CDR3 sequence: CASSFSIGTGGYTF. The CDR3 DNA reads TGTGCCAGCAGTTTTTCCATCGGGACAGGGGGCTACACCTTC. The chain combines TRBV6-2 or TRBV6-3 with TRBJ1-2; 9 bases align to TRBD1. V gave up 4 bases and J gave up 8 bases; unmatched junction bases: 8. The CDR3 runs to 14 residues. The germline V gene has CDR1 MNHEY and CDR2 SVGEGT.

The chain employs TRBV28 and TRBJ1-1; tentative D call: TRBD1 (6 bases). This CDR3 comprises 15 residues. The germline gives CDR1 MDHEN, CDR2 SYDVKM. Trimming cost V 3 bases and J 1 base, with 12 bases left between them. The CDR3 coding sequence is TGTGCCAGCAGTTTGCGGGTAGGGGGGAACACTGAAGCTTTCTTT. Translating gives CASSLRVGGNTEAFF.

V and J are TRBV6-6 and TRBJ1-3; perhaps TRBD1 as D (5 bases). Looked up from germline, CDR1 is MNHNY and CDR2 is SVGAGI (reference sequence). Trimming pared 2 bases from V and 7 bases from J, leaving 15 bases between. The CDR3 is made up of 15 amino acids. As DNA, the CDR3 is TGTGCCAGCAGTTACACAAACTCCAGGGATAACACCATATATTTT. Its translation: CASSYTNSRDNTIYF.

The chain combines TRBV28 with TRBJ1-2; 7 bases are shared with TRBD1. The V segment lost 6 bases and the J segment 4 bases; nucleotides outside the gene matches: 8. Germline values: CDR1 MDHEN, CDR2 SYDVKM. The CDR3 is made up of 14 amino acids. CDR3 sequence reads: CASSLTGLAYGYTF. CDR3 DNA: TGTGCCAGCAGCTTGACAGGGTTGGCCTATGGCTACACCTTC.